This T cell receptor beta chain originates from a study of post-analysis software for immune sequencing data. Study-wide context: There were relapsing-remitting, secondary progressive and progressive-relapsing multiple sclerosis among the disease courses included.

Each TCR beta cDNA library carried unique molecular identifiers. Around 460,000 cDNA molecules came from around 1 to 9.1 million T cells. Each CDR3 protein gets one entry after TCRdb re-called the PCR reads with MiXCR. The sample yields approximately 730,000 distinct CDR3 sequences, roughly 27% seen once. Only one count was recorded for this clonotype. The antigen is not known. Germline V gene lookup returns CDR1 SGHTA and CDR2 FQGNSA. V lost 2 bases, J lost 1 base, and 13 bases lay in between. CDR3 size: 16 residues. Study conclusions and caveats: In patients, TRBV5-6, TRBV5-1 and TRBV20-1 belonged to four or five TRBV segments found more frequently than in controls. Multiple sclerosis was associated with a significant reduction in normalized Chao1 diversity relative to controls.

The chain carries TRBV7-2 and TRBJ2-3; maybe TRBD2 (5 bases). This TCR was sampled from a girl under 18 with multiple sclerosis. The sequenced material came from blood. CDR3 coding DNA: TGTGCCAGCAGCTTAAGGTGGGCGGGCGGCACAGATACGCAGTATTTT. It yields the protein CASSLRWAGGTDTQYF.